This T cell receptor beta chain was profiled in a study of blood T cell repertoires in COVID-19 (dated by TCRdb to about 2020). Concerning the study at large: Samples covering the acute and convalescent phases of COVID-19 were provided by collaborators in the United States, Italy and Spain. The prospective study material was composed of cDNA or gDNA derived from T cells, B-cell-depleted T cells, or PBMCs. Subjects who had been exposed to COVID-19, were actively infected with it, or had recovered from it provided the deeply sampled blood TCRbeta repertoires that made up the dataset. The repertoires were released in a freely available public database intended as a resource for research on the immune response to SARS-CoV-2. Samples were obtained from the ongoing ImmuneRACE study (first 160 participants) and from some 1,300 subjects provided by 6 global collaborators. The sample metadata nearly always contained a de-identified subject ID, COVID-19 status, age in years and sex. Where available, HLA class I and class II types were taken from metadata supplied by the sample provider and were not determined by assay-based typing.

A second Seattle source provided samples from volunteer blood donors who had recovered from COVID-19. Whole blood was collected in K2EDTA tubes by collaborating institutions according to the institutions' own protocols. For TCRbeta analysis, collaborators shipped samples in one of three forms: frozen whole blood, isolated PBMCs, or DNA extracted from either of those sample types. As to this clone: No cognate antigen has been identified for it. The record has no base qualities; no much larger clone is one base away.

Broader findings and caveats from the paper: Clinical and demographic metadata were provided uncurated, with the amount varying by source and participant.

TCRbeta CDR3 regions were amplified from genomic DNA by means of the immunoSEQ Assay, a bias-controlled multiplex PCR. On the study's bioinformatics: The number of nucleated cells in each sample was estimated from the amplification of reference gene primers within the assay. To quantify the absolute abundance of each unique TCRbeta CDR3 rearrangement, sequence reads were collapsed and filtered. Productive Simpson clonality was computed per sample as the square root of Simpson's diversity index over productive rearrangements. This is the immuneACCESS table as TCRdb keeps it, with only in-frame sequences that have V and J called. A part of the clones is gone; compared with another copy, unresolved V genes explain less than half, and the rest is unexplained. The DNA was the basis for D and trimming; V, J and clone size are from that table. The sample contains roughly 240,000 clones, approximately 83% of them found a single time. In total, the top ten clones hold about 3% of the sample.

The source is a woman in her twenties or thirties who had recovered from COVID-19. The sequenced material came from peripheral blood.

This receptor has the CDR3 CATARGGGAGNTIYF. The nucleotides read TGTGCCACCGCGCGTGGGGGCGGTGCTGGAAACACCATATATTTT. The sequence joins TRBV19 to TRBJ1-3; possibly the D gene is TRBD1, per 6 matching bases. The CDR3 runs 15 amino acids, cysteine and phenylalanine included. The retained sequence is limited to the CDR3, 45 bases, with the frame set at the first base. The germline ends are 18 bases apart after V is trimmed by 10 bases and J by 2 bases. Looking up the germline V gene (reference sequence) yields CDR1 LNHDA and CDR2 SQIVND.